The 20 T cell receptor beta chains below were found in one sample sequenced in a study of blood T cell repertoires in COVID-19. Profiled with immunoSEQ multiplex PCR; TCRdb holds only in-frame clones, not every one. The sample holds over 100,000 clones, more than 90% seen once. The sample comprised peripheral blood. The receptors were sampled from a man aged 18 to 30 with acute or convalescent COVID-19.

J is TRBJ1-2 and V is TRBV15; 8 nucleotides agree with TRBD1. Germline V CDR1 and CDR2: LNHNV, YYDKDF (reference sequence). The CDR3 extends over 13 amino acids. Trimming at V came to 4 bases and at J to 10 bases, leaving 8 bases not matched to a gene. CDR3 sequence (DNA): TGTGCCACCAGCACCCGGGACAGGCTTGACTACACCTTC. As protein: CATSTRDRLDYTF.

This rearrangement joins TRBV11-2 to TRBJ2-5; D ambiguous. The CDR3 has 12 amino acids. V was pared by 5 bases and J by 5 bases, with 9 bases between. Germline CDR1 is SGHAT and CDR2 is FQNNGV. CDR3 bases: TGTGCCAGCAGCCCCACTACTGAGACCCAGTACTTC. Its translation is CASSPTTETQYF.

The genes are TRBV19 and TRBJ1-2; 8 nucleotides align to TRBD1. Germline CDR1 reads LNHDA; CDR2 reads SQIVND (reference sequence). With 5 bases clipped from V and 4 bases from J, the junction kept 3 bases outside the gene matches. The CDR3 contains 13 residues. The CDR3 reads CASSPGTGYGYTF. CDR3 nucleotide sequence: TGTGCCAGTAGTCCTGGGACAGGCTATGGCTACACCTTC. The full variable domain, rest sourced from reference TRBV19 and TRBJ1-2, is DGGITQSPKYLFRKEGQNVTLSCEQNLNHDAMYWYRQDPGQGLRLIYYSQIVNDFQKGDIAEGYSVSREKKESFPLTVTSAQKNPTAFYLCASSPGTGYGYTFGSGTRLTVV.

The J gene is TRBJ2-5, the V gene TRBV15, with 13 bases matching TRBD2. Germline CDR1 and CDR2: LNHNV and YYDKDF (reference sequence). The CDR3 has 16 residues. V lost 3 bases to trimming and J lost 4 bases; unmatched junction nucleotides: 5. CDR3 residues: CATSRWTSGGPETQYF. In DNA form, the CDR3 reads TGTGCCACCAGCAGGTGGACTAGCGGGGGACCAGAGACCCAGTACTTC.

The J gene is TRBJ1-5, the V gene TRBV6-5; D is uncertain. The CDR3 spans 14 residues. Trimming removed 6 bases from V and 2 bases from J, with 11 bases in between. CDR1 and CDR2 (germline): MNHEY, SVGAGI. Written as DNA, the CDR3 is TGTGCCAGCAGGCCGGGGTACGGCAATCAGCCCCAGCATTTT. It translates to CASRPGYGNQPQHF.

The chain is built from TRBV5-4 and TRBJ1-4, with D hard to call. Per the germline V gene, CDR1 is SGHNT and CDR2 is YYREEE (reference sequence). The CDR3 length is 14 residues. V lost 1 base and J 6 bases, leaving 10 bases between the germline ends. The DNA of the CDR3 is TGTGCCAGCAGCTTGTTCGAGGGAGATGAAAAACTGTTTTTT. Translated: CASSLFEGDEKLFF.

In its sample, this clone was seen a few times. V gene TRBV14 combines with J gene TRBJ1-6; TRBD1 matches 8 bases. There are 17 residues in the CDR3. Per the germline V gene, CDR1 is SGHDN and CDR2 is FVKESK. V lost 2 bases and J lost 9; bases outside the gene matches: 12. In DNA form, the CDR3 reads TGTGCCAGCAGCCAACGGGACAGGCAGGGTTTTATTTCACCCCTCCACTTT. Translation: CASSQRDRQGFISPLHF.

V is TRBV10-2 and J is TRBJ2-2; 8 nucleotides align to TRBD2. J lost 7 bases, V lost 4 bases, and 2 bases had no gene match. Germline V gives CDR1 WSHSY, CDR2 SAAADI. The CDR3 has 13 residues. CDR3 in amino acids: CASSVAGGGELFF. The CDR3 coding sequence is TGCGCCAGCAGTGTTGCGGGGGGCGGGGAGCTGTTTTTT.

The chain uses TRBV13 and TRBJ1-1; 7 bases are shared with TRBD1. The CDR3 has 15 residues. The V segment lost 5 bases and the J segment 11 bases; nucleotides outside the gene matches: 17. From germline, CDR1 is PRHDT and CDR2 FYEKMQ (reference sequence). The CDR3 loop is CASSPETGHGDQAFF. In DNA, the CDR3 is TGTGCCAGCAGCCCCGAGACAGGGCACGGGGATCAGGCTTTCTTT.

The chain has TRBV19 and TRBJ2-1; no firm D call. Trimming took 8 bases from V and 0 from J, leaving 8 bases between them. Looked up from germline, CDR1 is LNHDA and CDR2 is SQIVND (reference sequence). The length of the CDR3 is 13 residues. The CDR3, as DNA: TGTGCCAGTGGGCGAACCTCCTACAATGAGCAGTTCTTC. Protein: CASGRTSYNEQFF.

The chain uses TRBV5-1 and TRBJ2-7; TRBD1 matches at 9 bases. Germline V gives CDR1 SGHRS, CDR2 YFSETQ. CDR3 size: 15 residues. V was clipped by 5 bases and J by 7 bases; unmatched bases: 13. The DNA for the CDR3 is TGCGCCAGCAGTAGAATCGGGACAGGGTTTTTTGAGCAGTACTTC. Its translation: CASSRIGTGFFEQYF.

CDR3 bases: TGTGCCAGCAGTGAAGCCGGGACAGTTTACTACGAGCAGTACTTC. The encoded protein is CASSEAGTVYYEQYF. The gene calls are TRBV27 and TRBJ2-7; the match to TRBD1 covers 7 bases. Germline V CDR1 and CDR2: MNHEY, SMNVEV (reference sequence). The CDR3 length is 15 residues. Trimming took 5 bases from V and 3 from J; bases not matched to a gene: 10.

In its sample, this clone was seen once. One end of the junction fails to match germline, which may point to a read error. The chain carries TRBV6-1 and TRBJ1-3; TRBD1 matches 8 bases. This CDR3 has 16 amino acids. The germline CDR1 and CDR2 sequences are MNHNS and SASEGT. CDR3 in DNA: TGTGCCAGCAGGGAAGACAGGGGCCTCTCTGGAAACACCATATATTTT. Translated: CASREDRGLSGNTIYF.

V gene TRBV19 combines with J gene TRBJ2-2; D is possibly TRBD1 (6 bases). The CDR3 is made up of 15 amino acids. In germline, CDR1 is LNHDA, CDR2 SQIVND (reference sequence). Trimming stripped 6 bases from V and 7 bases from J, with 18 bases between. CDR3 nucleotides: TGTGCCAGTAGCCGCGACAGGTTTCGCAACGGGGAGCTGTTTTTT. This gives the protein CASSRDRFRNGELFF.

CDR3 amino acids: CASSLDFLTDTQYF. The CDR3 DNA is TGTGCCAGCAGCTTAGATTTTCTTACAGATACGCAGTATTTT. V and J are TRBV11-3 and TRBJ2-3; D ambiguous. The V end lost 0 bases, the J end lost 3 bases, and 7 bases lay between the germline ends. The germline gives CDR1 SGHNT, CDR2 YENEEA. The CDR3 has 14 amino acids.

V is TRBV15 and J is TRBJ1-6; 7 positions agree with TRBD1. The CDR3 runs to 17 residues. V lost 1 base, J lost 7 bases, and 10 bases stayed unmatched. CDR1 and CDR2 from the germline V gene are LNHNV and YYDKDF (reference sequence). Written as DNA, the CDR3 is TGTGCCACCAGCAGAGCGTCCGGGACAGTGGGAAATTCACCCCTCCACTTT. Translating gives CATSRASGTVGNSPLHF.

CDR3 sequence reads: CASSQSRELNGYTF. The CDR3 bases are TGTGCCAGCAGCCAATCACGGGAGTTAAATGGCTACACCTTC. The rearrangement links TRBV16 to TRBJ1-2; unclear D gene. Germline CDR1 reads KGHSY; CDR2 reads FQNENV. This CDR3 spans 14 amino acids. V lost 0 bases, J lost 6 bases, and 11 bases lay in between.

V and J are TRBV27 and TRBJ1-5; TRBD1 agrees at 8 bases. Per germline, CDR1 MNHEY and CDR2 SMNVEV (reference sequence). The CDR3 is made up of 16 amino acids. The V gene end was trimmed by 7 bases and the J gene end by 3 bases; junction bases not matched to a gene: 11. In nucleotides, the CDR3 is TGTGCCAGCACTTCTTTGGGACAGGAATACAATCAGCCCCAGCATTTT. This sequence encodes CASTSLGQEYNQPQHF.

The CDR3 bases are TGTGCCAGTAGTGTGGGACAGGGGAGGGCTTTCTTT. Translation gives CASSVGQGRAFF. The chain links TRBV19 to TRBJ1-1; 10 nucleotides align to TRBD1. CDR3 length: 12 residues. With V trimmed by 5 bases and J by 11 bases, 5 bases remained unmatched. Germline-derived CDR1 and CDR2 are LNHDA and SQIVND (reference sequence).

This clone was seen only once. The J gene is TRBJ2-2, the V gene TRBV5-1; 13 bases line up with TRBD2. Germline V gives CDR1 SGHRS, CDR2 YFSETQ. The V and J ends lost 5 bases and 8 bases, in that order; junction bases with no gene match: 6. The CDR3 spans 15 residues. The CDR3 DNA follows: TGCGCCAGCAGTCGATGGACTAGCGGGAGTGGGGAGCTGTTTTTT. It specifies CASSRWTSGSGELFF. The variable domain in full, completed from reference TRBV5-1 and TRBJ2-2, reads KAGVTQTPRYLIKTRGQQVTLSCSPISGHRSVSWYQQTPGQGLQFLFEYFSETQRNKGNFPGRFSGRQFSNSRSEMNVSTLELGDSALYLCASSRWTSGSGELFFGEGSRLTVL.